A selection of T cell receptor beta chains follows, all from one sample in a study of T cell repertoires in cytomegalovirus infection. TCRdb called the reads again in MiXCR, with one record for every CDR3 protein. The repertoire consists of about 490,000 distinct CDR3 sequences, with about 26% occurring once and the leading ten covering 13%. Sequencing was carried out using PBMCs. These receptors came from a human donor in good health (CMV status not recorded). Some clones in this sample may be carry-over from other donors' samples. Each CDR3 is given with its conserved first and last residue. The D gene is left open where the match is weak. Expanded clones are given a class, and other clones once, few, many or no size at all.

TGCGCCAGCAGCGAACTACAGGGATTCGCGAATTCACCCCTCCACTTT	CASSELQGFANSPLHF	many	TRBV4-1	TRBJ1-6	NA
TGTGCCAGCAGCTTAAGGGGAAACACCATATATTTT	CASSLRGNTIYF	many	TRBV7-2	TRBJ1-3	NA
TGCAGCGTCGCGAAGACGGCAATGAACACTGAAGCTTTCTTT	CSVAKTAMNTEAFF	NA	TRBV29-1	TRBJ1-1	NA
TGCGCCAGCAGCCAAATTCAGCAGGGGCTAAACGAGCAGTACTTC	CASSQIQQGLNEQYF	NA	TRBV4-3	TRBJ2-7	NA
TGTGCCAGCAGCGGACGGACGGCTAACTATGGCTACACCTTC	CASSGRTANYGYTF	NA	TRBV6-5	TRBJ1-2	NA
TGCGCCAGCAGTGAGCCGACAGGGCCGGGGGGCTACAATGAGCAGTTCTTC	CASSEPTGPGGYNEQFF	NA	TRBV10-1	TRBJ2-1	NA
TGTGCCAGCAGCCAAGAGGGGACTAGGTCTCCCTACAATGAGCAGTTCTTC	CASSQEGTRSPYNEQFF	NA	TRBV14	TRBJ2-1	TRBD2
TGCGCCAGCAGCTTGGGAGGAGGGGCGGGAGATTCAGTCCGCAATGAGCAGTTCTTC	CASSLGGGAGDSVRNEQFF	once	TRBV5-1	TRBJ2-1	TRBD2
TGTGCCAGCAGCTTGGGAGGGCAGAATGATGGCTACACCTTC	CASSLGGQNDGYTF	NA	TRBV5-3	TRBJ1-2	NA
TGTGCCAGCAATTCCCGGGCGAGACAGGGCTCTTCCGAGCAGTACTTC	CASNSRARQGSSEQYF	few	TRBV6-5	TRBJ2-7	TRBD1
TGTGCCAGTAGTATAATCGGGGGAGGAAACTATGGCTACACCTTC	CASSIIGGGNYGYTF	NA	TRBV19	TRBJ1-2	NA